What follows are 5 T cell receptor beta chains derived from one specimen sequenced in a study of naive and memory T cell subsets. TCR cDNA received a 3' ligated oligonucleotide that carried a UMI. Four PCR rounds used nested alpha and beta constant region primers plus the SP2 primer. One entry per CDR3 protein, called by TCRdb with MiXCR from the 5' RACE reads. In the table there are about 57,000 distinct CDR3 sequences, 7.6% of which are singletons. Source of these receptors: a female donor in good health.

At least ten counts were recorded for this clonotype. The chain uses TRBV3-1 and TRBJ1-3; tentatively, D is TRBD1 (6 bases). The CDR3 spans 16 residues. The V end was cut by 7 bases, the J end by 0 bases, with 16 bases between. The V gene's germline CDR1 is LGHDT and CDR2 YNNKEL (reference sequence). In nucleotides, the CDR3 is TGTGCCAGCACCTTACAGGGACCTAACTCTGGAAACACCATATATTTT. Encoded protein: CASTLQGPNSGNTIYF.

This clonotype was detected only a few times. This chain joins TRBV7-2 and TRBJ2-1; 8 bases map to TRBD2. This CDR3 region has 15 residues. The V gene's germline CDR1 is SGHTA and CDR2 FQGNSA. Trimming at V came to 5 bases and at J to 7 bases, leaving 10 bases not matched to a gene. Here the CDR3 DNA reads TGTGCCAGCAGCCCTCCGGGACTAGGTGCGAATGAGCAGTTCTTC. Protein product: CASSPPGLGANEQFF.

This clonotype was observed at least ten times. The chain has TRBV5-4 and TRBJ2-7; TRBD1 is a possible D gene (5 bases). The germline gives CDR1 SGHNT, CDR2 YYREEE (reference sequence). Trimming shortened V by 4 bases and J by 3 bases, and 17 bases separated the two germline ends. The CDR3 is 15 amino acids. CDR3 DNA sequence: TGTGCCAGCAGCCCGGACCAGGGTGCGATCTACGAGCAGTACTTC. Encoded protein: CASSPDQGAIYEQYF. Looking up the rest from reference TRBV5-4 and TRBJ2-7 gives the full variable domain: ETGVTQSPTHLIKTRGQQVTLRCSSQSGHNTVSWYQQALGQGPQFIFQYYREEENGRGNFPPRFSGLQFPNYSSELNVNALELDDSALYLCASSPDQGAIYEQYFGPGTRLTVT.

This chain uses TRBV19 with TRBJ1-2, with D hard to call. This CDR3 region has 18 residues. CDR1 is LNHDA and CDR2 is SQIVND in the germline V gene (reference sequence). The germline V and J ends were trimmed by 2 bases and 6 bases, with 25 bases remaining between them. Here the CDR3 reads CASSISRSNLDILNGYTF. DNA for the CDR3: TGTGCCAGTAGTATAAGCCGATCGAACCTCGACATCCTTAATGGCTACACCTTC.

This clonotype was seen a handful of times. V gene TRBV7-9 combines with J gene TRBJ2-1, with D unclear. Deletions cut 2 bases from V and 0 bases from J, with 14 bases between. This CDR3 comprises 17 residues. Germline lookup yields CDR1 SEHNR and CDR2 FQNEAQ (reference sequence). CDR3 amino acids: CASSLQFGLLSYNEQFF. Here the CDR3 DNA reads TGTGCCAGCAGCTTACAGTTCGGGCTCCTCTCCTACAATGAGCAGTTCTTC.